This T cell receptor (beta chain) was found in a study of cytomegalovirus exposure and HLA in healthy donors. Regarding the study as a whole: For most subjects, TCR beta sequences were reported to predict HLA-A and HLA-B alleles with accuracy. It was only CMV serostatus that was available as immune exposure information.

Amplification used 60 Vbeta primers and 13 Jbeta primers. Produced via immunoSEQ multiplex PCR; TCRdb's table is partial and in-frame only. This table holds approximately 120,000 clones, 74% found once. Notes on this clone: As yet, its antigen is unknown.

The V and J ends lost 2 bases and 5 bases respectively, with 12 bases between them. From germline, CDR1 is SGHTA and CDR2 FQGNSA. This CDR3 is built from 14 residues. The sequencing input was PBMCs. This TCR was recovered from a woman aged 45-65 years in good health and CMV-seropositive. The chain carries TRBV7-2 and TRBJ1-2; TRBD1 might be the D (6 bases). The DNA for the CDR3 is TGTGCCAGCAGCTTATCAGGGAGGGGGTATGGCTACACCTTC. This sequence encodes CASSLSGRGYGYTF.